Listed here is a single T cell receptor beta chain. Its antigen is still unknown. Sequencing was performed with immunoSEQ multiplex PCR; in TCRdb, only in-frame clones are kept and a portion is missing. This sample carries some 80,000 clones, 65% to 80% of them seen once, and the ten largest clones take approximately 27%. This sample was included in a study of T cell responses to AZD1222 COVID-19 vaccine. Study outcomes and limitations: The donor group comprised mostly white British people and more females; the analysis possibly underestimated clonal diversity.

This receptor was taken from an adult who received the MenACWY meningococcal vaccine as a control. Sample: peripheral blood, taken 28 days after the second dose of the MenACWY control vaccine.

The CDR3 nucleotides are TGTGCCAGCAGCCTAGGACAGGGGCAAGGGGACGGCTACACCTTC. Translated: CASSLGQGQGDGYTF. The chain combines TRBV5-4 with TRBJ1-2; 9 bases match TRBD1. V shed 4 bases and J 8 bases; nucleotides not matched to a gene: 12. There are 15 residues in the CDR3. CDR1 SGHNT and CDR2 YYREEE come from the germline V gene (reference sequence).